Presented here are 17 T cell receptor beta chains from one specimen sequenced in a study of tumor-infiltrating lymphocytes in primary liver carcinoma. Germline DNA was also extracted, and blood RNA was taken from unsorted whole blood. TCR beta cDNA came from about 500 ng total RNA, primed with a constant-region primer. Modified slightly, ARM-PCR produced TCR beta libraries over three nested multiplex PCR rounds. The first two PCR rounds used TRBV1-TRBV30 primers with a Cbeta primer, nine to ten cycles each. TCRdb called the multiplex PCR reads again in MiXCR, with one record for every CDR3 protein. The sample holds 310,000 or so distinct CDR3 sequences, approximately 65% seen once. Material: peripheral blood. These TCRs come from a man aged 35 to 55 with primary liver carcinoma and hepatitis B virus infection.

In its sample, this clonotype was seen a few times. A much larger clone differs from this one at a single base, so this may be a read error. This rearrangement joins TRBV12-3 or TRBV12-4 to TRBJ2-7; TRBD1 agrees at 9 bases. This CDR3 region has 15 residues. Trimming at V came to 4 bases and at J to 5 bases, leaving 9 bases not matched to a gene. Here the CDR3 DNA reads TGTGCCAGCAGTTCGGGACAGGGCGTGCTCGACGAGCAGTACTTC. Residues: CASSSGQGVLDEQYF.

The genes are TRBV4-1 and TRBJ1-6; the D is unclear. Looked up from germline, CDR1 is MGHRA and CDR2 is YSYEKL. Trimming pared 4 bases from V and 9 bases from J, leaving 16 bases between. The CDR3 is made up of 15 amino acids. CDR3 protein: CASSLLGEVGSPLHF. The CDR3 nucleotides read TGCGCCAGCAGCCTCCTCGGTGAGGTGGGTTCACCCCTCCACTTT.

CDR3 DNA: TGTGCCAGCAGTGTATTCGGGTCCCGCGACTCACCCCTCCACTTT. It specifies CASSVFGSRDSPLHF. The chain is built from TRBV7-9 and TRBJ1-6; D gene ambiguous. Germline V gene lookup returns CDR1 SEHNR and CDR2 FQNEAQ (reference sequence). There are 15 residues in the CDR3. V dropped 6 bases and J dropped 10 bases, with 19 bases sitting between them. Based on the CDR3 plus reference TRBV7-9 and TRBJ1-6, the full variable domain is DTGVSQNPRHKITKRGQNVTFRCDPISEHNRLYWYRQTLGQGPEFLTYFQNEAQLEKSRLLSDRFSAERPKGSFSTLEIQRTEQGDSAMYLCASSVFGSRDSPLHFGNGTRLTVT.

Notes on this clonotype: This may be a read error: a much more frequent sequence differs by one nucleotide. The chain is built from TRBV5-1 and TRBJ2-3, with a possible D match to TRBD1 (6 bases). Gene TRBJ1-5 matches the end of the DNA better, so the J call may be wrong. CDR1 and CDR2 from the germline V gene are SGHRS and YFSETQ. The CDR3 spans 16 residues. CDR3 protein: CASSLAGTTITDTQHF. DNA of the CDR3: TGCGCCAGCAGCTTGGCCGGGACAACTATCACAGATACGCAGCATTTT.

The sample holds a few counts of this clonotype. CDR3 sequence reads: CASSEAQGLSYEQYF. CDR3 nucleotide sequence: TGCGCCAGCAGTGAGGCACAGGGATTGTCCTACGAGCAGTACTTC. The gene calls are TRBV10-2 and TRBJ2-7; D may be TRBD1 (6 bases). The CDR3 covers 15 residues. V dropped 2 bases and J dropped 1 base, with 12 bases sitting between them. Germline CDR1 WSHSY, CDR2 SAAADI.

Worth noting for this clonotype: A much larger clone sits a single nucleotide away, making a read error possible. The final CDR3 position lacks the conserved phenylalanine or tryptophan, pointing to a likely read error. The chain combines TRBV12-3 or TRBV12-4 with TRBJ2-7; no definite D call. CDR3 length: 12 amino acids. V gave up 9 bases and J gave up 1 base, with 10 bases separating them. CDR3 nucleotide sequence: TGTGCCAGTGCCTTGGAATCCTACGAGCAGTACCTC. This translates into CASALESYEQYL.

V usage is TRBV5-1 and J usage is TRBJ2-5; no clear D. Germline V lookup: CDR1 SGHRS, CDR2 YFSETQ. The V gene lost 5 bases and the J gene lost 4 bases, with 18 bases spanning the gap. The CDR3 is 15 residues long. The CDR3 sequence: CASSSWTGLRETQYF. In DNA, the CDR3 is TGCGCCAGCAGTTCTTGGACGGGTTTAAGAGAGACCCAGTACTTC.

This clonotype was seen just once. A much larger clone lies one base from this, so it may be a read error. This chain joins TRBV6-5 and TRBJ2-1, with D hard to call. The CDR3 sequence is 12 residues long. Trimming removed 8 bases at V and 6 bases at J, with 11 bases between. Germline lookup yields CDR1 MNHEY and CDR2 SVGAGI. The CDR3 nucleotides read TGTGCCAGCGGTCATCAACCCAATGAGCAGTTCTTC. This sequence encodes CASGHQPNEQFF.

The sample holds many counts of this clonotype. This CDR3 is CASSRYRDEQYF. In DNA form, the CDR3 reads TGTGCCAGCAGCCGATACAGGGACGAGCAGTACTTC. This chain connects TRBV4-2 to TRBJ2-7; D might be TRBD1 (6 bases). This CDR3 has 12 residues. From germline, CDR1 is LGHNA and CDR2 YNFKEQ. The V gene lost 4 bases and the J gene lost 5 bases, with 9 bases spanning the gap.

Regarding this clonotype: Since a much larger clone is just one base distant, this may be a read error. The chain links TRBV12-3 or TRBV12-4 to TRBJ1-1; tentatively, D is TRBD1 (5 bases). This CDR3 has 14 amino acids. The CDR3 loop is CASSLTGGNTEASF. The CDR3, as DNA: TGTGCCAGCAGTTTGACTGGGGGGAACACTGAAGCTTCCTTT.

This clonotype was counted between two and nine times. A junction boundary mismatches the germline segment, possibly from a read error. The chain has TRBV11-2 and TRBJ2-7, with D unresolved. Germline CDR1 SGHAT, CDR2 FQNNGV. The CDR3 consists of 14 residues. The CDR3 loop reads CASSLDAANYGQYF. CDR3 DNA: TGTGCCAGCAGCTTAGATGCGGCTAACTACGGGCAGTACTTC. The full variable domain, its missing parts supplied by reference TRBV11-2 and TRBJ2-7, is EAGVAQSPRYKIIEKRQSVAFWCNPISGHATLYWYQQILGQGPKLLIQFQNNGVVDDSQLPKDRFSAERLKGVDSTLKIQPAKLEDSAVYLCASSLDAANYGQYFGPGTRLTVT.

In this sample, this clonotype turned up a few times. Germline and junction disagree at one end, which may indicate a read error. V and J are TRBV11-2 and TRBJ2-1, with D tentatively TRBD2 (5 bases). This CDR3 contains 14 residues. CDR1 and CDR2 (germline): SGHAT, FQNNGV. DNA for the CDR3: TGTGCCACCAGCTGGTCTGGGAGACACACTGAGCAGTTCTTC. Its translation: CATSWSGRHTEQFF.

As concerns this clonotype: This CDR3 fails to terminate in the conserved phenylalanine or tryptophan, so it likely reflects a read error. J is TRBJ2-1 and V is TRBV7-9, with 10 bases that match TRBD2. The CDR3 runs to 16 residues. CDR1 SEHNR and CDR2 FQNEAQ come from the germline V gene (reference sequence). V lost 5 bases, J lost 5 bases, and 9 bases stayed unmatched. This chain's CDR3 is CASSPRTSGTNNEQFL. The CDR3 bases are TGTGCCAGCAGCCCAAGGACTAGCGGAACCAACAATGAGCAGTTCCTC.

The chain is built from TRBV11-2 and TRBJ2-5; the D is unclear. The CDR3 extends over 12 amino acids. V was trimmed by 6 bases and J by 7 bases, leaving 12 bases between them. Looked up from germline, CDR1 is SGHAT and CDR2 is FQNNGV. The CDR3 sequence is CASSSSEGTQYF. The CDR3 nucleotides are TGTGCCAGCAGTTCTTCAGAAGGGACCCAGTACTTC.

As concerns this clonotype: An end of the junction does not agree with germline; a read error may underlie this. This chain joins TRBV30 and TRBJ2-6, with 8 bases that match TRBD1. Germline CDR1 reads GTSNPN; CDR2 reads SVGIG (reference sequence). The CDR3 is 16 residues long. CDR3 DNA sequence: TGTGTCTGGAGCAGGGGGCTCGGATCTGGGGCCAACGTCCTGACTTTC. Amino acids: CVWSRGLGSGANVLTF.

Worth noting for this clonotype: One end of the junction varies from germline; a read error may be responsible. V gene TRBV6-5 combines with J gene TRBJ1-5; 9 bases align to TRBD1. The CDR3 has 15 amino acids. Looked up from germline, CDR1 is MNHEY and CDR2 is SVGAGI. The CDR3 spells CASSNRGQGNQLQHF. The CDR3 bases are TGTGCCAGCAGCAACCGTGGACAGGGGAATCAGCTCCAGCATTTT.

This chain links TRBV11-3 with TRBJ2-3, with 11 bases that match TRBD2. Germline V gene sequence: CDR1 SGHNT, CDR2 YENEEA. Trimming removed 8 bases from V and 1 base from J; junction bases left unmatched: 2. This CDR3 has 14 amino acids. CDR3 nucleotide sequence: TGTGCCAGCGGGACTAGCGGACGCACAGATACGCAGTATTTT. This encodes CASGTSGRTDTQYF.